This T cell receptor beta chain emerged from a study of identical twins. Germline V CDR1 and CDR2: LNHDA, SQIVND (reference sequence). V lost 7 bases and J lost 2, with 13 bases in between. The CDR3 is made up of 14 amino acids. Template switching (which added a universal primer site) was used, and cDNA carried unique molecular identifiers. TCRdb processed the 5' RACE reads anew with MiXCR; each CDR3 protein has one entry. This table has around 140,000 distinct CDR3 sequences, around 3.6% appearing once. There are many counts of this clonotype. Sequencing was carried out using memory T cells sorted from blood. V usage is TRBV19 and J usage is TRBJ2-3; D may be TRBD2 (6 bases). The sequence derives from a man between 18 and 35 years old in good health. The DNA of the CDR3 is TGTGCCAGTAAGAGGACTATTGACACAGATACGCAGTATTTT. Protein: CASKRTIDTDTQYF.